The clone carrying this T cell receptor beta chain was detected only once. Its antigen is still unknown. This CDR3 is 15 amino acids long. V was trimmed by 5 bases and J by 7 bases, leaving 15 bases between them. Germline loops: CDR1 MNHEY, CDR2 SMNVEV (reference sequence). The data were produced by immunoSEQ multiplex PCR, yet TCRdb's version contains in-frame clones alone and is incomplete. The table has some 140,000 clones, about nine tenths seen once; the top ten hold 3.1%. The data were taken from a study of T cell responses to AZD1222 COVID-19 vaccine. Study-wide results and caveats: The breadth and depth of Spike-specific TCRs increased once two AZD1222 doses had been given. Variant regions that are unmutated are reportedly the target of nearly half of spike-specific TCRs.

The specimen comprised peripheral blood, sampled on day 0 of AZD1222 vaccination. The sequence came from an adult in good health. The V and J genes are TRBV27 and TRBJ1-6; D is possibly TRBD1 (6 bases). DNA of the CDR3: TGTGCCAGCAGTCCCCTACAGGGTTGGAATTCACCCCTCCACTTT. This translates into CASSPLQGWNSPLHF.